One and the same sample provided the 18 T cell receptor beta chains below, sequenced in a study of blood T cell repertoires in COVID-19. Produced via immunoSEQ multiplex PCR; TCRdb's table is partial and in-frame only. The table shows 250,000 or so clones, with approximately 88% occurring only once. Sample: PBMCs or T cells enriched from blood (not recorded which). These receptors all come from a woman in her thirties or forties who had been exposed to COVID-19.

V usage is TRBV6-2 or TRBV6-3 and J usage is TRBJ2-3, with TRBD1 identical over 11 bases. The V and J ends lost 4 bases and 4 bases, in that order; junction bases with no gene match: 4. The germline V gene has CDR1 MNHEY and CDR2 SVGEGT. The CDR3 runs 15 residues. The chain's CDR3 is CASSWRTGGPDTQYF. CDR3 coding DNA: TGTGCCAGCAGTTGGAGGACAGGGGGCCCAGATACGCAGTATTTT.

V is TRBV10-3 and J is TRBJ1-4; the match to TRBD1 covers 8 bases. The V segment lost 5 bases and the J segment 4 bases; nucleotides outside the gene matches: 9. The germline gives CDR1 ENHRY, CDR2 SYGVKD. CDR3 size: 16 residues. The CDR3 here is CAISPTRTGRNEKLFF. In nucleotides, the CDR3 is TGTGCCATCAGTCCGACCCGGACAGGGCGTAATGAAAAACTGTTTTTT.

The J gene is TRBJ2-1, the V gene TRBV11-3; 11 positions agree with TRBD2. The CDR3 covers 18 residues. Trimming at V came to 1 base and at J to 9 bases, leaving 14 bases not matched to a gene. Germline CDR1 SGHNT, CDR2 YENEEA. The CDR3 loop reads CASSLVYIRLAGGVEQFF. The DNA for the CDR3 is TGTGCCAGCAGCTTAGTGTATATCAGGCTAGCGGGAGGCGTTGAGCAGTTCTTC.

The V and J genes are TRBV29-1 and TRBJ2-5, with a tentative D call TRBD2 (5 bases). Trimming stripped 3 bases from V and 2 bases from J, with 7 bases between. Germline V lookup: CDR1 SQVTM, CDR2 ANQGSEA. CDR3 length: 12 residues. The CDR3 nucleotides are TGCAGCGTTGAGGGGAGACAAGAGACCCAGTACTTC. As protein: CSVEGRQETQYF. The full variable domain, with the rest looked up from reference TRBV29-1 and TRBJ2-5, is SAVISQKPSRDICQRGTSLTIQCQVDSQVTMMFWYRQQPGQSLTLIATANQGSEATYESGFVIDKFPISRPNLTFSTLTVSNMSPEDSSIYLCSVEGRQETQYFGPGTRLLVL.

This clone was found once. V usage is TRBV10-3 and J usage is TRBJ2-5; D call uncertain. The V end was cut by 0 bases, the J end by 0 bases, with 11 bases between. The CDR3 consists of 16 residues. The V gene's germline CDR1 is ENHRY and CDR2 SYGVKD. This CDR3 reads CAISESTRINQETQYF. CDR3 bases: TGTGCCATCAGTGAGTCGACCAGGATCAACCAAGAGACCCAGTACTTC.

This chain uses TRBV18 with TRBJ1-2; D uncertain. Trimming left V 3 bases short and J 6 bases short, with 17 bases between. CDR1 and CDR2 (germline): KGHSH, LQKENI. The CDR3 covers 15 residues. CDR3 protein: CASSPLSEGLHGYTF. CDR3 nucleotides: TGTGCCAGCTCACCCCTTAGCGAAGGACTCCATGGCTACACCTTC. The whole variable domain, remainder taken from reference TRBV18 and TRBJ1-2, is NAGVMQNPRHLVRRRGQEARLRCSPMKGHSHVYWYRQLPEEGLKFMVYLQKENIIDESGMPKERFSAEFPKEGPSILRIQQVVRGDSAAYFCASSPLSEGLHGYTFGSGTRLTVV.

The J gene is TRBJ2-5, the V gene TRBV5-6; D may be TRBD1 (5 bases). The germline V and J ends were trimmed by 0 bases and 5 bases, with 17 bases remaining between them. The CDR3 is made up of 16 amino acids. Germline V gene sequence: CDR1 SGHDT, CDR2 YYEEEE. CDR3: CASSLVFRGSLETQYF. The CDR3 DNA reads TGTGCCAGCAGCTTGGTGTTTAGGGGCAGTTTGGAGACCCAGTACTTC. The full variable domain, in which reference TRBV5-6 and TRBJ2-5 provide the parts outside the CDR3, is DAGVTQSPTHLIKTRGQQVTLRCSPKSGHDTVSWYQQALGQGPQFIFQYYEEEERQRGNFPDRFSGHQFPNYSSELNVNALLLGDSALYLCASSLVFRGSLETQYFGPGTRLLVL.

This clone was seen a single time. The chain combines TRBV4-2 with TRBJ2-1, with D unresolved. CDR1 and CDR2 (germline): LGHNA, YNFKEQ. Trimming left V 4 bases short and J 7 bases short, with 8 bases between. This CDR3 comprises 12 residues. The CDR3 spells CASSLDWNEQFF. CDR3 DNA: TGTGCCAGCAGCCTCGACTGGAATGAGCAGTTCTTC.

The chain links TRBV25-1 to TRBJ2-5, with 10 bases lining up with TRBD1. Per germline, CDR1 MGHDK and CDR2 SYGVNS. The V gene end was trimmed by 2 bases and the J gene end by 4 bases; junction bases not matched to a gene: 7. The CDR3 loop spans 16 amino acids. CDR3 nucleotide sequence: TGTGCCAGCAGTGAACACGGGACAGGGGTGGCAGAGACCCAGTACTTC. It yields the protein CASSEHGTGVAETQYF.

The chain links TRBV19 to TRBJ1-4; TRBD1 aligns across 10 bases. With V trimmed by 8 bases and J by 8 bases, 8 bases remained unmatched. This CDR3 contains 14 residues. CDR1 is LNHDA, CDR2 SQIVND, per germline (reference sequence). The CDR3 is CASERQGAKEKLFF. CDR3 DNA sequence: TGTGCCAGTGAACGACAGGGGGCGAAAGAAAAACTGTTTTTT.

The chain employs TRBV6-6 and TRBJ1-2, with TRBD1 matching 10 bases. The ends lost 6 bases at V and 4 bases at J; junction bases unmatched: 11. The germline V gene has CDR1 MNHNY and CDR2 SVGAGI (reference sequence). The CDR3 has 16 residues. CDR3 DNA: TGTGCCAGCAGCCCATCCCGGACAGGGGGTCGCTATGGCTACACCTTC. Translation gives CASSPSRTGGRYGYTF.

The V and J genes are TRBV28 and TRBJ2-1; D uncertain. Germline V CDR1 and CDR2: MDHEN, SYDVKM. Trimming took off 5 bases at V and 2 bases at J, with 19 bases between the two ends. This CDR3 has 17 amino acids. The chain's CDR3 is CASSILLGENTYNEQFF. The CDR3 DNA follows: TGTGCCAGCAGTATACTCCTGGGCGAGAACACCTACAATGAGCAGTTCTTC.

This clone was found once. The chain has TRBV27 and TRBJ2-1; D is undetermined. Germline V gene data show CDR1 as MNHEY and CDR2 as SMNVEV (reference sequence). Trimming left V 0 bases short and J 7 bases short, with 7 bases between. The CDR3 is 13 amino acids. The CDR3 region is CASSLSSRNEQFF. CDR3 DNA: TGTGCCAGCAGTTTATCGAGCCGGAATGAGCAGTTCTTC.

This chain connects TRBV9 to TRBJ1-2; the match to TRBD1 covers 7 bases. The CDR3 loop spans 15 amino acids. Losses at the gene ends were 3 bases for V and 1 base for J; bases not matched to a gene: 6. Germline CDR1 reads SGDLS; CDR2 reads YYNGEE. CDR3: CASSDLQGNNYGYTF. The DNA of the CDR3 is TGTGCCAGCAGCGATTTACAGGGGAATAACTATGGCTACACCTTC.

The rearrangement uses TRBV4-2 and TRBJ1-5; perhaps TRBD1 as D (5 bases). CDR1 LGHNA and CDR2 YNFKEQ come from the germline V gene. The V gene lost 1 base and the J gene lost 5 bases, with 12 bases spanning the gap. This CDR3 has 15 residues. The CDR3 reads CASSQGPRVDQPQHF. CDR3 bases: TGTGCCAGCAGCCAAGGGCCCAGGGTCGATCAGCCCCAGCATTTT.

The chain couples TRBV15 to TRBJ1-5; D call uncertain. Trimming stripped 0 bases from V and 1 base from J, with 10 bases between. In germline, CDR1 is LNHNV, CDR2 YYDKDF (reference sequence). The CDR3 runs to 16 residues. The CDR3 sequence is CATSRDPARSNQPQHF. The CDR3 bases are TGTGCCACCAGCAGAGATCCGGCCAGGAGCAATCAGCCCCAGCATTTT.

This chain links TRBV7-2 with TRBJ1-4; D call uncertain. Germline loops: CDR1 SGHTA, CDR2 FQGNSA. The CDR3 is 14 amino acids. The V end was cut by 1 base, the J end by 10 bases, with 13 bases between. CDR3 DNA: TGTGCCAGCAGCTTAGAATCCGGGTCCGGAAAACTGTTTTTT. As protein: CASSLESGSGKLFF.

Remarks on this clone: The identical CDR3 is also encoded by other nucleotide sequences in the sample. This chain uses TRBV7-9 with TRBJ1-5; D remains ambiguous. CDR1 SEHNR and CDR2 FQNEAQ come from the germline V gene (reference sequence). The CDR3 runs to 12 residues. The germline V and J ends were trimmed by 4 bases and 4 bases, with 5 bases remaining between them. The CDR3 nucleotides are TGTGCCAGCAGCTCCCTTAATCAGCCCCAGCATTTT. Translated: CASSSLNQPQHF.